The clone carrying this TCR beta chain was observed a handful of times. What it recognizes is unknown. A single record per CDR3 protein comes from TCRdb applying MiXCR to the 5' RACE reads. Here the sample spans 450,000 or so distinct CDR3 sequences, 14% being singletons. The V and J ends lost 3 bases and 9 bases, in that order; junction bases with no gene match: 5. This CDR3 has 14 residues. The data derive from a study of identical twins. Overall study results and limits: Zero-insertion results could be subject to partial confounding by invariant MAIT and iNKT cells. Its conclusions, products of cross-sectional statistical analysis, did not come from following the same donors.

These same data were also listed under a study on yellow fever vaccine responses in identical twins. That publication notes: Vaccine T cell responses of twins reportedly seemed partly convergent and partly personalized.

This receptor was identified in a woman under 30 in good health. This sequence joins TRBV12-3 or TRBV12-4 and TRBJ1-6; 7 bases agree with TRBD1. The sequencing sample was made of CD4+ T cells sorted from blood. DNA of the CDR3: TGTGCCAGCAGTTTTGTGGCAGGGGGTTCACCCCTCCACTTT. It specifies CASSFVAGGSPLHF.